One and the same sample provided the 16 T cell receptor beta chains below, sequenced in a study of CD8 T cells in ankylosing spondylitis. One entry per CDR3 protein results from TCRdb running MiXCR on the 5' RACE reads. The table includes about 36,000 distinct CDR3 sequences, roughly 13% detected once. The sample comprised synovial fluid, either unsorted or a sorted T cell fraction (not recorded which). Every receptor here comes from a male donor with ankylosing spondylitis.

In its sample, this clonotype was seen a few times. The chain is built from TRBV4-3 and TRBJ1-1; 8 bases agree with TRBD1. This CDR3 is built from 14 residues. The ends lost 8 bases at V and 4 bases at J; junction bases unmatched: 9. From germline, CDR1 is LGHNA and CDR2 YSLEER. CDR3 sequence: CASLTGGWGTEAFF. In nucleotides, the CDR3 is TGCGCCAGCCTAACAGGGGGGTGGGGCACTGAAGCTTTCTTT.

There are many counts of this clonotype. The chain uses TRBV5-6 and TRBJ1-5; 8 bases agree with TRBD1. CDR3 size: 16 residues. The trim removed 3 bases at V and 0 bases at J, leaving 5 bases unmatched. Germline CDR1 and CDR2: SGHDT and YYEEEE. The chain's CDR3 is CASSSGTGHSNQPQHF. CDR3 sequence (DNA): TGTGCCAGCAGCTCCGGGACAGGTCATAGCAATCAGCCCCAGCATTTT.

This clonotype occurred a few times. The CDR3 loop is CASSATQVGYEQYF. Written as DNA, the CDR3 is TGTGCCAGCAGCGCCACTCAGGTCGGCTACGAGCAGTACTTC. The chain links TRBV6-2 or TRBV6-3 to TRBJ2-7; D remains unclear. The CDR3 spans 14 residues. Germline assignment: CDR1 MNHEY and CDR2 SVGEGT. Trimming removed 6 bases at V and 3 bases at J, with 15 bases between.

The J gene is TRBJ1-4, the V gene TRBV7-9, with a weak D call TRBD1 (6 bases). Trimming stripped 6 bases from V and 4 bases from J, with 21 bases between. The CDR3 covers 17 residues. The germline V gene encodes CDR1 SEHNR and CDR2 FQNEAQ (reference sequence). CDR3: CASRLSEEDSYNEKLFF. The CDR3 nucleotides read TGTGCCAGCAGGCTCTCGGAGGAGGACAGCTATAATGAAAAACTGTTTTTT.

The CDR3 sequence is CAISDLGEWVNTEAFF. The CDR3, as DNA: TGTGCCATCAGTGATTTAGGGGAGTGGGTGAACACTGAAGCTTTCTTT. The V and J genes are TRBV10-3 and TRBJ1-1; perhaps TRBD1 as D (5 bases). The CDR3 is made up of 16 amino acids. Trimming left V 3 bases short and J 0 bases short, with 14 bases between. Germline V gene data show CDR1 as ENHRY and CDR2 as SYGVKD.

The chain couples TRBV7-9 to TRBJ1-2, with 11 nucleotides matching TRBD1. With V trimmed by 5 bases and J by 6 bases, 8 bases remained unmatched. The CDR3 is made up of 15 amino acids. Germline V gene lookup returns CDR1 SEHNR and CDR2 FQNEAQ (reference sequence). Here the CDR3 reads CASSRRDRGYDGYTF. In DNA, the CDR3 is TGTGCCAGCAGCCGACGGGACAGGGGGTACGATGGCTACACCTTC.

The rearrangement links TRBV29-1 to TRBJ2-7, with 8 bases identical to TRBD2. Losses at the gene ends were 2 bases for V and 0 bases for J; bases not matched to a gene: 6. The CDR3 totals 15 residues. CDR1 SQVTM and CDR2 ANQGSEA come from the germline V gene. CDR3 nucleotides: TGCAGCGTTGAAACCCCTAGCGGGCCCTCCTACGAGCAGTACTTC. It translates to CSVETPSGPSYEQYF.

Written as DNA, the CDR3 is TGTGCCAGCAGTGTAACGGGGGATAGGGCAGATACGCAGTATTTT. Its protein product is CASSVTGDRADTQYF. V gene TRBV6-4 combines with J gene TRBJ2-3; a possible D gene is TRBD2 (6 bases). The CDR3 consists of 15 residues. CDR1 and CDR2 from the germline V gene are MRHNA and SNTAGT. Trimming took off 4 bases at V and 4 bases at J, with 15 bases between the two ends.

In its sample, this clonotype was seen a few times. The chain recombines TRBV5-1 with TRBJ2-7, with TRBD2 identical over 13 bases. The CDR3 covers 17 residues. Trimming cost V 1 base and J 2 bases; bases outside gene matches: 6. In germline, CDR1 is SGHRS, CDR2 YFSETQ. CDR3 DNA sequence: TGCGCCAGCAGCTTGCTGGGACTAGCGGGGAGCACCTACGAGCAGTACTTC. This sequence encodes CASSLLGLAGSTYEQYF.

Ten or more counts support this clonotype. The V and J genes are TRBV20-1 and TRBJ2-7, with D perhaps matching TRBD1 or TRBD2 (6 bases each). Trimming removed 3 bases at V and 3 bases at J, with 15 bases between. The CDR3 spans 14 residues. The germline V gene has CDR1 DFQATT and CDR2 SNEGSKA (reference sequence). The CDR3 spells CSARGQGGGYEQYF. The DNA for the CDR3 is TGCAGTGCTAGGGGGCAAGGGGGAGGCTACGAGCAGTACTTC.

This clonotype was detected ten times or more. This chain links TRBV7-2 with TRBJ1-1; no reliable D call. This CDR3 region has 15 residues. V shed 5 bases and J shed 4 bases, with 17 bases lying between them. Germline V gene lookup returns CDR1 SGHTA and CDR2 FQGNSA. CDR3 loop: CASSPERVPTTEAFF. The DNA for the CDR3 is TGTGCCAGCAGCCCAGAACGGGTCCCGACCACTGAAGCTTTCTTT.

The chain has TRBV15 and TRBJ2-6; possible D gene TRBD1, 7 bases. Per the germline V gene, CDR1 is LNHNV and CDR2 is YYDKDF (reference sequence). The V end lost 0 bases, the J end lost 3 bases, and 9 bases lay between the germline ends. The CDR3 spans 16 residues. CDR3 residues: CATSRDQGGGANVLTF. The CDR3 DNA follows: TGTGCCACCAGCAGAGATCAGGGGGGTGGGGCCAACGTCCTGACTTTC. Complete variable domain (other parts from reference TRBV15 and TRBJ2-6): DAMVIQNPRYQVTQFGKPVTLSCSQTLNHNVMYWYQQKSSQAPKLLFHYYDKDFNNEADTPDNFQSRRPNTSFCFLDIRSPGLGDTAMYLCATSRDQGGGANVLTFGAGSRLTVL.

This clonotype came up many times. This sequence joins TRBV10-3 and TRBJ2-5; tentatively, D is TRBD2 (5 bases). V lost 10 bases and J lost 5, with 14 bases in between. This CDR3 region has 12 residues. Germline assignment: CDR1 ENHRY and CDR2 SYGVKD. The CDR3 spells CATAQDWETQYF. CDR3 nucleotide sequence: TGTGCCACCGCCCAGGACTGGGAGACCCAGTACTTC.

This clonotype was counted ten times or more. V is TRBV12-3 or TRBV12-4 and J is TRBJ2-1; no firm D call. The CDR3 loop spans 13 amino acids. The ends were cut back, 3 bases at V and 5 bases at J, with 8 bases in the middle. The CDR3 region is CASSFLLHNEQFF. In DNA form, the CDR3 reads TGTGCCAGCAGTTTTTTACTTCACAATGAGCAGTTCTTC.

This clonotype was seen many times. The J gene is TRBJ2-5, the V gene TRBV20-1; 7 bases align to TRBD1. Looked up from germline, CDR1 is DFQATT and CDR2 is SNEGSKA (reference sequence). The ends lost 6 bases at V and 2 bases at J; junction bases unmatched: 6. The CDR3 has 13 residues. The CDR3 DNA follows: TGCAGTGCAAGGACAGGATTGCAAGAGACCCAGTACTTC. It encodes CSARTGLQETQYF.

This clonotype was picked up a small number of times. The chain has TRBV11-2 and TRBJ1-2, with 7 bases fitting TRBD1. The CDR3 extends over 15 amino acids. V gave up 5 bases and J gave up 8 bases; unmatched junction bases: 14. Germline CDR1 SGHAT, CDR2 FQNNGV. The CDR3 DNA reads TGTGCCAGCAGCCCGATACAGGGGCCTAGGCGAGGCTACACCTTC. Protein sequence: CASSPIQGPRRGYTF.